This is a list of T cell receptor beta chains from one sample in a study of shared clonotypes between healthy human individuals. TCRdb's table, derived via immunoSEQ multiplex PCR, lists solely in-frame clones and lacks some. Here the sample spans about 600,000 clones, 95% being singletons. Material: naive CD8+ T cells sorted from blood. Source of these receptors: a woman in her 30s in good health. The CDR3 runs from the conserved cysteine through the conserved F or W. The order of the fields is clone size, V gene, J gene, D gene, CDR3 protein, CDR3 DNA. The D gene is left open where the match is weak. Rows give clone size only sometimes, using once, few, many, or a class for an expanded clone.

abundance: -
v_gene: TRBV27
j_gene: TRBJ2-7
d_gene: TRBD1
CDR3aa: CASSLGRTGASYEQYF
CDR3nt: TGTGCCAGCAGTTTAGGGAGGACAGGGGCTTCCTACGAGCAGTACTTC

abundance: -
v_gene: TRBV19
j_gene: TRBJ2-7
d_gene: TRBD1
CDR3aa: CASAPGWDRPYEQYF
CDR3nt: TGTGCCAGTGCCCCAGGGTGGGACAGACCCTACGAGCAGTACTTC

abundance: -
v_gene: TRBV18
j_gene: TRBJ2-5
d_gene: -
CDR3aa: CASSRPYVPGAEETQYF
CDR3nt: TGTGCCAGCTCACGCCCGTACGTACCGGGAGCTGAAGAGACCCAGTACTTC

abundance: -
v_gene: TRBV28
j_gene: TRBJ1-1
d_gene: -
CDR3aa: CASSRTRGSTEAFF
CDR3nt: TGTGCCAGCAGTCGAACACGGGGCTCCACTGAAGCTTTCTTT

abundance: -
v_gene: TRBV10-3
j_gene: TRBJ1-3
d_gene: -
CDR3aa: CAISELTEGSGNTIYF
CDR3nt: TGTGCCATCAGTGAGCTGACAGAAGGATCTGGAAACACCATATATTTT

abundance: many
v_gene: TRBV9
j_gene: TRBJ2-3
d_gene: -
CDR3aa: CASSVGGGSDTQYF
CDR3nt: TGTGCCAGCAGCGTAGGGGGTGGGTCAGATACGCAGTATTTT

abundance: -
v_gene: TRBV14
j_gene: TRBJ2-1
d_gene: TRBD2
CDR3aa: CASSRWGLAGGEQFF
CDR3nt: TGTGCCAGCAGCCGTTGGGGACTAGCGGGAGGTGAGCAGTTCTTC

abundance: -
v_gene: TRBV5-1
j_gene: TRBJ2-2
d_gene: -
CDR3aa: CASKGHSTGELFF
CDR3nt: TGCGCCAGCAAGGGACACTCAACCGGGGAGCTGTTTTTT

abundance: -
v_gene: TRBV15
j_gene: TRBJ1-5
d_gene: -
CDR3aa: CATSRDRDQPQHF
CDR3nt: TGTGCCACCAGCAGAGATCGGGATCAGCCCCAGCATTTT

abundance: -
v_gene: TRBV27
j_gene: TRBJ2-1
d_gene: -
CDR3aa: CASSPNPTGYNEQFF
CDR3nt: TGTGCCAGCAGCCCCAACCCGACTGGGTACAATGAGCAGTTCTTC

abundance: -
v_gene: TRBV28
j_gene: TRBJ1-5
d_gene: -
CDR3aa: CASRLINRDFDGSNQPQHF
CDR3nt: TGTGCCAGCAGACTAATTAACAGGGATTTCGATGGGAGCAATCAGCCCCAGCATTTT

abundance: -
v_gene: TRBV2
j_gene: TRBJ2-1
d_gene: TRBD1
CDR3aa: CASSEPGQGVYEQFF
CDR3nt: TGTGCCAGCAGTGAACCTGGACAGGGGGTGTATGAGCAGTTCTTC

abundance: -
v_gene: TRBV28
j_gene: TRBJ1-2
d_gene: -
CDR3aa: CASSLFSGGYTF
CDR3nt: TGTGCCAGCAGCCTGTTTTCGGGTGGCTACACCTTC

abundance: once
v_gene: TRBV9
j_gene: TRBJ2-3
d_gene: TRBD1
CDR3aa: CASSVDGAQGDTQYF
CDR3nt: TGTGCCAGCAGCGTAGACGGGGCACAGGGGGATACGCAGTATTTT

abundance: -
v_gene: TRBV9
j_gene: TRBJ2-7
d_gene: TRBD1
CDR3aa: CASSATGTGTYEQYF
CDR3nt: TGTGCCAGCAGCGCCACCGGGACAGGGACTTACGAGCAGTACTTC

abundance: -
v_gene: TRBV5-4
j_gene: TRBJ2-2
d_gene: -
CDR3aa: CASSPGLDSGNTGELFF
CDR3nt: TGTGCCAGCAGCCCGGGGTTAGACAGCGGAAACACCGGGGAGCTGTTTTTT

abundance: -
v_gene: TRBV27
j_gene: TRBJ1-2
d_gene: -
CDR3aa: CASSSRRGLGYTF
CDR3nt: TGTGCCAGCAGTTCTCGACGGGGCTTGGGCTACACCTTC

abundance: -
v_gene: TRBV28
j_gene: TRBJ2-1
d_gene: TRBD2
CDR3aa: CASSTNLETSARNEQFF
CDR3nt: TGTGCCAGCAGTACCAACTTAGAGACTAGCGCAAGGAATGAGCAGTTCTTC

abundance: -
v_gene: TRBV10-2
j_gene: TRBJ1-3
d_gene: TRBD1
CDR3aa: CASSYSGTGGPTASGNTIYF
CDR3nt: TGCGCCAGCAGTTATTCCGGGACAGGGGGACCTACCGCCTCTGGAAACACCATATATTTT

abundance: -
v_gene: TRBV19
j_gene: TRBJ2-5
d_gene: -
CDR3aa: CASRAPTETQYF
CDR3nt: TGTGCCAGTAGGGCCCCGACCGAGACCCAGTACTTC

abundance: -
v_gene: TRBV5-8
j_gene: TRBJ1-4
d_gene: -
CDR3aa: CASSLGPNEKLFF
CDR3nt: TGTGCCAGCAGCTTGGGGCCTAATGAAAAACTGTTTTTT

abundance: -
v_gene: TRBV27
j_gene: TRBJ2-1
d_gene: -
CDR3aa: CASTSMRGNSYNEQFF
CDR3nt: TGTGCCAGCACCTCAATGCGCGGAAACTCCTACAATGAGCAGTTCTTC

abundance: -
v_gene: TRBV11-2
j_gene: TRBJ2-7
d_gene: TRBD2
CDR3aa: CASSPTGGDPYEQYF
CDR3nt: TGTGCCAGCAGCCCCACCGGGGGGGATCCCTACGAGCAGTACTTC

abundance: -
v_gene: TRBV28
j_gene: TRBJ2-2
d_gene: -
CDR3aa: CASSGTHERYTGELFF
CDR3nt: TGTGCCAGCAGCGGGACACACGAAAGATACACCGGGGAGCTGTTTTTT

abundance: -
v_gene: TRBV13
j_gene: TRBJ1-3
d_gene: -
CDR3aa: CASSLGRRASGNTIYF
CDR3nt: TGTGCCAGCAGCTTAGGCAGGAGGGCCTCTGGAAACACCATATATTTT

abundance: -
v_gene: TRBV28
j_gene: TRBJ1-2
d_gene: -
CDR3aa: CASSVDSFYGYTF
CDR3nt: TGTGCCAGCAGTGTAGATTCCTTTTATGGCTACACCTTC

abundance: -
v_gene: TRBV9
j_gene: TRBJ1-5
d_gene: TRBD1
CDR3aa: CASSVGGTGPDQPQHF
CDR3nt: TGTGCCAGCAGCGTAGGGGGGACAGGACCCGATCAGCCCCAGCATTTT

abundance: -
v_gene: TRBV6-5
j_gene: TRBJ1-5
d_gene: -
CDR3aa: CASQQGLHSNQPQHF
CDR3nt: TGTGCCAGCCAACAGGGTCTCCATAGCAATCAGCCCCAGCATTTT

abundance: few
v_gene: TRBV25-1
j_gene: TRBJ1-2
d_gene: -
CDR3aa: CASSEYGTSYGYTF
CDR3nt: TGTGCCAGCAGTGAATACGGGACGTCCTATGGCTACACCTTC